This TCR beta chain comes out of a study of CD8+CD57+ T cells in acquired aplastic anemia. Using genomic DNA as the template, TCR beta VDJ and CDR3 profiling was carried out. MiXCR was run by TCRdb on the reads, yielding one entry per CDR3 protein. The table has 450,000 to 600,000 distinct CDR3 sequences, approximately 32% seen once. Comments on this clonotype: The antigen is undetermined.

Patients picked for sequencing had shown CD8+CD57+ cell expansion detected by flow cytometry. Per the germline V gene, CDR1 is MNHEY and CDR2 is SVGEGT. This CDR3 region has 15 residues. V lost 0 bases and J 2 bases, leaving 9 bases between the germline ends. Points from the study as a whole: Patients did not significantly differ from controls in CD8+ Simpson's diversity.

The chain is built from TRBV6-2 or TRBV6-3 and TRBJ2-3; perhaps TRBD2 as D (5 bases). Material for sequencing was sorted CD4+, CD8+, or CD8+CD57+ T cells (not recorded which) from PBMCs. The receptor was isolated from a human donor with aplastic anemia. The CDR3, as DNA: TGTGCCAGCAGTTACTCATGGACTGCCACAGATACGCAGTATTTT. It specifies CASSYSWTATDTQYF.